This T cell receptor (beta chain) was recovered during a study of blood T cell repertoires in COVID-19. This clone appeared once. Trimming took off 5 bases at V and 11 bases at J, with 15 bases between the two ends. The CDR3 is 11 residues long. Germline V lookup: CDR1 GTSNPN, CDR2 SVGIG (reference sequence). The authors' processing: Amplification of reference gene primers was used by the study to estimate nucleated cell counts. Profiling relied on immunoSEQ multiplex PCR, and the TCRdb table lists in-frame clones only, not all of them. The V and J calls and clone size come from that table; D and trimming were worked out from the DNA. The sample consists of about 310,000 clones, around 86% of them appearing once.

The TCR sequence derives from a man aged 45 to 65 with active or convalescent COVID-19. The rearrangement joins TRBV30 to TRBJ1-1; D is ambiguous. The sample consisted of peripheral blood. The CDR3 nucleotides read TGTGCCTGGGTACGACCCCGAGGGGCTTTCTTT. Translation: CAWVRPRGAFF.